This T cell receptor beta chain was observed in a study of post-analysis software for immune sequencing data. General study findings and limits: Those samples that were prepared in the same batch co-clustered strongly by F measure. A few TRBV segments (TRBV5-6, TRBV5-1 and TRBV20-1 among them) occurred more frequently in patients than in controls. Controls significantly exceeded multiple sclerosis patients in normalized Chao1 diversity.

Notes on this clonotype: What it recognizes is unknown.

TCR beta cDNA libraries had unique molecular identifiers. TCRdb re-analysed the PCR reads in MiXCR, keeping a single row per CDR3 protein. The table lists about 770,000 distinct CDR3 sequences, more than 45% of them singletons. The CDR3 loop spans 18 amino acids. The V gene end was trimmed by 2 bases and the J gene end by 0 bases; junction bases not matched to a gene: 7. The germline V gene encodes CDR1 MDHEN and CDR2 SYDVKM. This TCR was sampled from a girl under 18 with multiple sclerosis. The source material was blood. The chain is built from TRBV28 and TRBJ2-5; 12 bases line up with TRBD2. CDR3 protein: CASSLEASGRAYQETQYF. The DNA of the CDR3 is TGTGCCAGCAGTTTAGAGGCTAGCGGGAGGGCGTACCAAGAGACCCAGTACTTC.